The 9 T cell receptor beta chains below come from one sample, sequenced in a study of blood T cell repertoires in COVID-19. Measured with immunoSEQ multiplex PCR; TCRdb has only the in-frame clones, and not every one. The table has about 200,000 clones, approximately 90% seen once. The specimen sequenced was peripheral blood. All receptors derive from an elderly man with acute or convalescent COVID-19.

The CDR3 DNA is TGTGCCAGCAGTAACGGGGGGTACACTGAAGCTTTCTTT. It codes for CASSNGGYTEAFF. The chain combines TRBV2 with TRBJ1-1; tentatively, D is TRBD1 (5 bases). The CDR3 loop spans 13 amino acids. Trimming took off 5 bases at V and 3 bases at J, with 10 bases between the two ends. The V gene's germline CDR1 is SNHLY and CDR2 FYNNEI.

The chain couples TRBV3-1 (or the pseudogene TRBV3-2) to TRBJ2-7; the match to TRBD2 covers 7 bases. The length of the CDR3 is 17 residues. J lost 2 bases, V lost 2 bases, and 12 bases had no gene match. Germline CDR1 and CDR2: LGHDT and YNNKEL (reference sequence). The CDR3 sequence: CASSQRVGPAGPYEQYF. In DNA, the CDR3 is TGTGCCAGCAGCCAACGAGTCGGGCCAGCGGGACCCTACGAGCAGTACTTC.

V and J are TRBV24-1 and TRBJ2-1, with D possibly matching TRBD2 (5 bases). Germline V gene sequence: CDR1 KGHDR, CDR2 SFDVKD. The CDR3 loop spans 15 amino acids. Trimming took off 0 bases at V and 6 bases at J, with 11 bases between the two ends. CDR3 loop: CATSDLGELGNEQFF. The CDR3 region has the DNA TGTGCCACCAGTGATTTGGGGGAGCTAGGCAATGAGCAGTTCTTC.

The V call is TRBV18, the J call TRBJ2-1; 9 bases line up with TRBD2. The J segment lost 8 bases and the V segment lost 0 bases, leaving 8 bases of the junction unmatched. The CDR3 is 16 residues long. CDR1 KGHSH and CDR2 LQKENI come from the germline V gene. The CDR3 DNA sequence: TGTGCCAGCTCACCACCTTTAAGCGGGAGGCAGGATGAGCAGTTCTTC. This sequence encodes CASSPPLSGRQDEQFF.

This chain links TRBV11-3 with TRBJ2-7; 8 nucleotides line up with TRBD2. The junction had 4 bases not matched to a gene; V was cut back by 5 bases and J by 4 bases. The CDR3 covers 13 residues. CDR1 and CDR2 from the germline V gene are SGHNT and YENEEA. CDR3 in amino acids: CASSLLAGYEQYF. CDR3 nucleotides: TGTGCCAGCAGCCTGCTAGCGGGTTACGAGCAGTACTTC. The full variable domain, completed using reference TRBV11-3 and TRBJ2-7, is EAGVVQSPRYKIIEKKQPVAFWCNPISGHNTLYWYLQNLGQGPELLIRYENEEAVDDSQLPKDRFSAERLKGVDSTLKIQPAELGDSAVYLCASSLLAGYEQYFGPGTRLTVT.

The chain has TRBV6-5 and TRBJ2-3; TRBD2 is a possible D gene (5 bases). From germline, CDR1 is MNHEY and CDR2 SVGAGI. With 7 bases removed from V and 3 bases from J, the gap between germline ends came to 14 bases. CDR3 size: 14 residues. The CDR3: CASMWLAGTDTQYF. The CDR3 DNA is TGTGCCAGCATGTGGCTAGCCGGGACAGATACGCAGTATTTT.

Only a few counts were recorded for this clone. V is TRBV30 and J is TRBJ1-5; D gene unclear. CDR3 length equals 13 residues. Trimming took off 2 bases at V and 6 bases at J, with 11 bases between the two ends. CDR1 and CDR2 (germline): GTSNPN, SVGIG (reference sequence). The CDR3 loop is CAWSNGVGQPQHF. CDR3 nucleotides: TGTGCCTGGAGTAACGGGGTGGGTCAGCCCCAGCATTTT.

This chain joins TRBV19 and TRBJ1-4; D is ambiguous. V was pared by 0 bases and J by 8 bases, with 16 bases between. Germline assignment: CDR1 LNHDA and CDR2 SQIVND (reference sequence). CDR3 length: 16 amino acids. CDR3 residues: CASSIDAEGGREKLFF. In DNA form, the CDR3 reads TGTGCCAGTAGTATAGACGCAGAGGGTGGAAGAGAAAAACTGTTTTTT.

This clone was seen only a few times. J is TRBJ2-7 and V is TRBV4-2; TRBD2 might be the D (5 bases). Trimming left V 1 base short and J 2 bases short, with 6 bases between. The CDR3 consists of 13 residues. The germline gives CDR1 LGHNA, CDR2 YNFKEQ. The CDR3 loop is CASSQVGAYEQYF. In nucleotides, the CDR3 is TGTGCCAGCAGCCAAGTCGGGGCCTACGAGCAGTACTTC.